Below are 21 T cell receptor beta chains sequenced from a single sample in a study of blood T cell repertoires in COVID-19 (dated by TCRdb to about 2020). Libraries were prepared through the immunoSEQ multiplex PCR assay. The clones in this table, taken by TCRdb from immuneACCESS, are in-frame only. Not every clone is retained; where verified, under half of the shortfall comes from an unresolved V gene, and the cause of the rest is unknown. The sample contains about 59,000 clones, 70% to 85% of them found a single time. The ten largest account for around 12% of the sample. The specimen sequenced was peripheral blood. The receptors stem from an elderly man with acute or convalescent COVID-19.

This rearrangement joins TRBV9 to TRBJ1-2; weak D call: TRBD1 (5 bases). This CDR3 region has 15 residues. Trimming removed 0 bases at V and 7 bases at J, with 16 bases between. CDR1 and CDR2 from the germline V gene are SGDLS and YYNGEE. In nucleotides, the CDR3 is TGTGCCAGCAGCGTAGATCCCTCGGGGACTGCTGGCTACACCTTC. It codes for CASSVDPSGTAGYTF.

The V call is TRBV3-1 (or the pseudogene TRBV3-2), the J call TRBJ1-4; D gene ambiguous. V was clipped by 4 bases and J by 0 bases, with 12 bases between them. Looked up from germline, CDR1 is LGHDT and CDR2 is YNNKEL (reference sequence). The CDR3 covers 16 residues. The CDR3 bases are TGTGCCAGCAGCCCAGAGGGCAGTGCAACTAATGAAAAACTGTTTTTT. Translation gives CASSPEGSATNEKLFF.

The chain couples TRBV5-1 to TRBJ2-2; D call uncertain. The CDR3 totals 13 residues. The V and J ends lost 0 bases and 5 bases respectively, with 5 bases between them. Looked up from germline, CDR1 is SGHRS and CDR2 is YFSETQ. DNA of the CDR3: TGCGCCAGCAGCTTGGCTTTAACCGGGGAGCTGTTTTTT. Amino acids: CASSLALTGELFF.

This rearrangement joins TRBV12-5 to TRBJ1-6; 9 nucleotides line up with TRBD1. Germline loops: CDR1 LGHNT, CDR2 FRNRAP. The CDR3 extends over 19 amino acids. V shed 5 bases and J 0 bases; nucleotides not matched to a gene: 11. CDR3 region: CASGTTPGTGSSYNSPLHF. The DNA of the CDR3 is TGTGCTAGTGGTACAACTCCCGGGACAGGGAGCTCCTATAATTCACCCCTCCACTTT.

The table lists this clone with a few counts. The chain joins TRBV29-1 to TRBJ1-4; D is undetermined. This CDR3 is built from 10 residues. The germline V gene has CDR1 SQVTM and CDR2 ANQGSEA. Trimming left V 5 bases short and J 8 bases short, with 6 bases between. This CDR3 reads CSVYREKLFF. CDR3 bases: TGCAGCGTTTATCGGGAAAAACTGTTTTTT.

This clone was recorded once. This sequence joins TRBV14 and TRBJ1-2, with 7 nucleotides matching TRBD1. Losses at the gene ends were 0 bases for V and 8 bases for J; bases not matched to a gene: 3. Germline V CDR1 and CDR2: SGHDN, FVKESK. The CDR3 extends over 13 amino acids. CDR3 in DNA: TGTGCCAGCAGCCAAGATGCAGGGGGAGGCTACACCTTC. It specifies CASSQDAGGGYTF. The variable domain in full, completed from reference TRBV14 and TRBJ1-2, reads EAGVTQFPSHSVIEKGQTVTLRCDPISGHDNLYWYRRVMGKEIKFLLHFVKESKQDESGMPNNRFLAERTGGTYSTLKVQPAELEDSGVYFCASSQDAGGGYTFGSGTRLTVV.

The rearrangement uses TRBV10-3 and TRBJ2-7, with TRBD1 matching over 9 bases. Germline V gene lookup returns CDR1 ENHRY and CDR2 SYGVKD. Losses at the gene ends were 4 bases for V and 6 bases for J; bases not matched to a gene: 4. This CDR3 is built from 13 residues. The CDR3 DNA sequence: TGTGCCATCAGTGGACAGGGGGGATTCGAGCAGTACTTC. Translation: CAISGQGGFEQYF.

The CDR3 DNA sequence: TGTGCCAGCAGCTTAAATGAGGATACGCAGTATTTT. It codes for CASSLNEDTQYF. The gene calls are TRBV7-9 and TRBJ2-3; the D is unclear. The V end lost 2 bases, the J end lost 6 bases, and 6 bases lay between the germline ends. The CDR3 has 12 residues. Germline assignment: CDR1 SEHNR and CDR2 FQNEAQ (reference sequence).

This clone was detected a few times. The chain couples TRBV5-1 to TRBJ1-2, with no clear D. This CDR3 spans 13 amino acids. Germline CDR1 SGHRS, CDR2 YFSETQ. Trimming left V 4 bases short and J 7 bases short, with 14 bases between. CDR3 nucleotide sequence: TGCGCCAGCAGCACGTGGGCCCATCGTGGCTACACCTTC. Protein sequence: CASSTWAHRGYTF.

This chain links TRBV15 with TRBJ2-1, with D possibly matching TRBD2 (6 bases). CDR1 LNHNV and CDR2 YYDKDF come from the germline V gene (reference sequence). Trimming shortened V by 1 base and J by 4 bases, and 17 bases separated the two germline ends. The CDR3 is 17 amino acids. The CDR3 region has the DNA TGTGCCACCAGCAGAGTTCGGGAGTCCACGGCATACAATGAGCAGTTCTTC. This encodes CATSRVRESTAYNEQFF.

This clone was seen just once. The chain joins TRBV6-5 to TRBJ1-2; 9 bases map to TRBD1. This CDR3 contains 16 residues. Germline CDR1 and CDR2: MNHEY and SVGAGI. With 4 bases clipped from V and 1 base from J, the junction kept 7 bases outside the gene matches. The CDR3 here is CASSSAGQGINYGYTF. CDR3 DNA sequence: TGTGCCAGCAGTTCCGCGGGACAGGGAATTAACTATGGCTACACCTTC.

CDR3 sequence (DNA): TGTGCCAGCAGTTCGGGACAGGGGAATCCGTACTTC. Translation gives CASSSGQGNPYF. The rearrangement links TRBV6-5 to TRBJ2-7; TRBD1 aligns across 10 bases. Germline CDR1 and CDR2: MNHEY and SVGAGI. CDR3 length: 12 residues. V was clipped by 4 bases and J by 12 bases; unmatched bases: 6.

This chain connects TRBV27 to TRBJ2-7, with a possible D match to TRBD1 (7 bases). Germline lookup yields CDR1 MNHEY and CDR2 SMNVEV (reference sequence). The V end was cut by 5 bases, the J end by 5 bases, with 13 bases between. The CDR3 length is 13 residues. CDR3 loop: CASSRGTENEQYF. The CDR3 nucleotides are TGTGCCAGCAGTCGCGGGACAGAAAACGAGCAGTACTTC.

V is TRBV7-2 and J is TRBJ1-1; the match to TRBD1 covers 7 bases. This CDR3 is 14 amino acids long. Germline-derived CDR1 and CDR2 are SGHTA and FQGNSA. V shed 3 bases and J 4 bases; nucleotides not matched to a gene: 5. The CDR3 reads CASSLRGRGTEAFF. In DNA form, the CDR3 reads TGTGCCAGCAGCTTGAGGGGGCGCGGCACTGAAGCTTTCTTT.

This clone was seen only once. This rearrangement joins TRBV5-1 to TRBJ1-2; 7 bases align to TRBD1. Germline assignment: CDR1 SGHRS and CDR2 YFSETQ. Trimming at V came to 4 bases and at J to 4 bases, leaving 10 bases not matched to a gene. This CDR3 is 15 amino acids long. The CDR3 sequence: CASSRAGQSFYGYTF. CDR3 in DNA: TGCGCCAGCAGCCGGGCGGGACAGAGCTTCTATGGCTACACCTTC.

This CDR3 is CASSWATGGINEQFF. The CDR3 DNA sequence: TGCGCCAGCAGCTGGGCTACGGGGGGTATCAATGAGCAGTTCTTC. The chain has TRBV5-1 and TRBJ2-1; 7 nucleotides match TRBD2. This CDR3 has 15 amino acids. Germline CDR1 is SGHRS and CDR2 is YFSETQ. After removal of 3 bases from V and 6 bases from J, the junction contained 9 bases not matched to a gene.

This chain uses TRBV3-1 (or the pseudogene TRBV3-2) with TRBJ2-7, with 7 bases identical to TRBD1. Trimming removed 4 bases from V and 2 bases from J; junction bases left unmatched: 11. The CDR3 length is 16 residues. Germline V lookup: CDR1 LGHDT, CDR2 YNNKEL (reference sequence). The CDR3 here is CASSRSSTGPTYEQYF. CDR3 in DNA: TGTGCCAGCAGCCGTTCATCGACAGGGCCGACCTACGAGCAGTACTTC.

This chain joins TRBV7-9 and TRBJ1-2; D might be TRBD1 (5 bases). Germline V CDR1 and CDR2: SEHNR, FQNEAQ (reference sequence). V lost 2 bases, J lost 6 bases, and 16 bases lay in between. The CDR3 covers 15 residues. The CDR3 DNA reads TGTGCCAGCAGCTTATCGGGCGGGGGGGGAGATGGCTACACCTTC. Translating it yields CASSLSGGGGDGYTF. Full variable domain (outside the CDR3, taken from reference TRBV7-9 and TRBJ1-2): DTGVSQNPRHKITKRGQNVTFRCDPISEHNRLYWYRQTLGQGPEFLTYFQNEAQLEKSRLLSDRFSAERPKGSFSTLEIQRTEQGDSAMYLCASSLSGGGGDGYTFGSGTRLTVV.

The J gene is TRBJ2-3, the V gene TRBV29-1; no clear D. The CDR3 has 13 amino acids. The V gene's germline CDR1 is SQVTM and CDR2 ANQGSEA. The V gene lost 2 bases and the J gene lost 0 bases, with 6 bases spanning the gap. The CDR3 protein is CSVEHSSTDTQYF. In nucleotides, the CDR3 is TGCAGCGTTGAACACTCTAGCACAGATACGCAGTATTTT.

Worth noting for this clone: One end of the junction is discordant with germline, which a read error may explain. The rearrangement joins TRBV24-1 to TRBJ1-3, with TRBD1 as a possible D gene (5 bases). The germline V gene encodes CDR1 KGHDR and CDR2 SFDVKD. The CDR3 covers 12 residues. CDR3 loop: CATSDSGLTGVF. The CDR3 coding sequence is TGTGCCACCAGTGATTCGGGACTTACTGGGGTATTT.

The chain combines TRBV15 with TRBJ1-5; D call uncertain. This CDR3 has 13 amino acids. CDR1 and CDR2 from the germline V gene are LNHNV and YYDKDF (reference sequence). V lost 1 base, J lost 11 bases, and 12 bases lay in between. The CDR3 loop is CATSRARVSAQHF. The CDR3 coding sequence is TGTGCCACCAGCAGAGCTCGAGTTTCGGCCCAGCATTTT.